These T cell receptor beta chains were read from a single sample in a study of monozygotic twins with inflammatory bowel disease. TCRdb reprocessed the 5' RACE reads, with one entry per CDR3 protein and no DNA. The sample table includes around 97,000 distinct CDR3 sequences. The sequenced material came from blood. These receptors came from a human donor with ulcerative colitis or Crohn's disease, or a healthy co-twin of an affected twin (not recorded which). Both conserved end residues are part of each CDR3. Each record gives: V gene, J gene, CDR3 length, CDR3 protein.

V gene: TRBV7-9
J gene: TRBJ1-5
CDR3 length: 14
CDR3 protein: CASSPSGSNQPQHF

V gene: TRBV7-8
J gene: TRBJ1-1
CDR3 length: 15
CDR3 protein: CASSPRTAMNTEAFF

V gene: TRBV7-3
J gene: TRBJ2-7
CDR3 length: 15
CDR3 protein: CASSLRPQRNYEQYF

V gene: TRBV7-2
J gene: TRBJ1-2
CDR3 length: 14
CDR3 protein: CASSLETRNYGYTF

V gene: TRBV6-2/TRBV6-3
J gene: TRBJ1-5
CDR3 length: 17
CDR3 protein: CASRSRDRAGRNQPQHF

V gene: TRBV28
J gene: TRBJ2-5
CDR3 length: 15
CDR3 protein: CASSQGRQYQETQYF

V gene: TRBV12-3/TRBV12-4
J gene: TRBJ2-5
CDR3 length: 14
CDR3 protein: CASSLVYPEETQYF

V gene: TRBV7-7
J gene: TRBJ2-5
CDR3 length: 16
CDR3 protein: CASSHGTSGGGETQYF

V gene: TRBV6-5
J gene: TRBJ1-1
CDR3 length: 15
CDR3 protein: CASSYWGQANTEAFF

V gene: TRBV29-1
J gene: TRBJ2-4
CDR3 length: 16
CDR3 protein: CSVEEGLFPAKNIQYF

V gene: TRBV27
J gene: TRBJ2-7
CDR3 length: 14
CDR3 protein: CASSARQGSYEQYF

V gene: TRBV28
J gene: TRBJ2-2
CDR3 length: 19
CDR3 protein: CASSLGPGAATIPTGELFF

V gene: TRBV24-1
J gene: TRBJ2-3
CDR3 length: 15
CDR3 protein: CATSDAGTSGPPQYF

V gene: TRBV18
J gene: TRBJ2-7
CDR3 length: 14
CDR3 protein: CASFRQKGSYEQYF

V gene: TRBV6-5
J gene: TRBJ1-2
CDR3 length: 16
CDR3 protein: CASSSPNVKATGGYTF

V gene: TRBV5-1
J gene: TRBJ2-1
CDR3 length: 15
CDR3 protein: CASSPIAGVSNEQFF

V gene: TRBV7-2
J gene: TRBJ1-1
CDR3 length: 15
CDR3 protein: CASSLATGWNTEAFF

V gene: TRBV12-3/TRBV12-4
J gene: TRBJ1-2
CDR3 length: 17
CDR3 protein: CASSLEVGGASDYGYTF

V gene: TRBV12-3/TRBV12-4
J gene: TRBJ2-5
CDR3 length: 19
CDR3 protein: CASSPAFDRTKRLQETQYF

V gene: TRBV11-2
J gene: TRBJ2-6
CDR3 length: 17
CDR3 protein: CASSPLGWNSGANVLTF

V gene: TRBV6-1
J gene: TRBJ1-4
CDR3 length: 15
CDR3 protein: CASSEADRINEKLFF

V gene: TRBV11-2
J gene: TRBJ1-1
CDR3 length: 13
CDR3 protein: CASSFPGRAEAFF

V gene: TRBV5-4
J gene: TRBJ2-6
CDR3 length: 17
CDR3 protein: CASSLLVDSSGANVLTF

V gene: TRBV11-1
J gene: TRBJ2-5
CDR3 length: 18
CDR3 protein: CASTEPGLAGKYQETQYF

V gene: TRBV7-2
J gene: TRBJ2-7
CDR3 length: 13
CDR3 protein: CASSFGGLFEQYF

V gene: TRBV12-3/TRBV12-4
J gene: TRBJ2-7
CDR3 length: 15
CDR3 protein: CASSKLKGISYEQYF

V gene: TRBV4-2
J gene: TRBJ2-2
CDR3 length: 16
CDR3 protein: CASSQPRGTNTGELFF

V gene: TRBV20-1
J gene: TRBJ1-5
CDR3 length: 15
CDR3 protein: CSARDRDRGNQPQHF

V gene: TRBV7-2
J gene: TRBJ2-7
CDR3 length: 15
CDR3 protein: CASSSGALRANEQYF

V gene: TRBV20-1
J gene: TRBJ1-5
CDR3 length: 13
CDR3 protein: CSATGSLNQPQHF

V gene: TRBV10-3
J gene: TRBJ1-2
CDR3 length: 13
CDR3 protein: CAISEGLNYGYTF

V gene: TRBV18
J gene: TRBJ1-3
CDR3 length: 14
CDR3 protein: CASSPTDSGNTIYF

V gene: TRBV5-6
J gene: TRBJ2-7
CDR3 length: 14
CDR3 protein: CASSLRTGGYEQYF

V gene: TRBV7-9
J gene: TRBJ2-1
CDR3 length: 16
CDR3 protein: CASSLSSGSVGNEQFF

V gene: TRBV20-1
J gene: TRBJ2-7
CDR3 length: 13
CDR3 protein: CSARGFGTYEQYF

V gene: TRBV18
J gene: TRBJ2-7
CDR3 length: 16
CDR3 protein: CASSPDRGRIFSEQYF

V gene: TRBV20-1
J gene: TRBJ2-7
CDR3 length: 13
CDR3 protein: CSARITVGGKQYF

V gene: TRBV30
J gene: TRBJ1-4
CDR3 length: 13
CDR3 protein: CAWSGAPNEKLFF

V gene: TRBV19
J gene: TRBJ2-1
CDR3 length: 14
CDR3 protein: CASRRQRESNEQFF

V gene: TRBV27
J gene: TRBJ2-7
CDR3 length: 14
CDR3 protein: CASSFIGGRYEQYF

V gene: TRBV5-1
J gene: TRBJ1-6
CDR3 length: 14
CDR3 protein: CASSSTVGRSPLHF

V gene: TRBV7-7
J gene: TRBJ2-5
CDR3 length: 12
CDR3 protein: CARTGPQETQYF

V gene: TRBV2
J gene: TRBJ1-1
CDR3 length: 16
CDR3 protein: CASSDLHGTVNTEAFF

V gene: TRBV20-1
J gene: TRBJ1-3
CDR3 length: 14
CDR3 protein: CSARWRQGGNTIYF

V gene: TRBV6-2/TRBV6-3
J gene: TRBJ1-6
CDR3 length: 22
CDR3 protein: CASSSQKEGRDRRYSYNSPLHF

V gene: TRBV7-2
J gene: TRBJ2-7
CDR3 length: 12
CDR3 protein: CASSRVGYEQYF